These 8 T cell receptor beta chains share one sample of origin, sequenced in a study of blood T cells in healthy people across ages. It was with a sample-barcoded 5' primer and a J-beta primer mix that a second PCR of roughly 7 to 12 cycles was run. TCRdb reprocessed the 5' RACE reads via MiXCR and lists one record per CDR3 protein. The sample holds approximately 670,000 distinct CDR3 sequences, about 43% seen once. The sequenced sample consisted of blood. The receptors come from a man older than 75 in good health.

Only a few counts were recorded for this clonotype. The chain joins TRBV28 to TRBJ2-7, with TRBD2 as a possible D gene (6 bases). Per germline, CDR1 MDHEN and CDR2 SYDVKM. The CDR3 covers 15 residues. V was cut by 4 bases and J by 4 bases, with 17 bases left in between. The CDR3 reads CASSSPPGGVYEQYF. DNA of the CDR3: TGTGCCAGCAGTTCCCCGCCGGGCGGGGTGTACGAGCAGTACTTC.

About this clonotype itself: It may be a read error: a sequence one base away is much more abundant. V gene TRBV9 combines with J gene TRBJ1-1; a weak D match, TRBD1 (5 bases). Germline values: CDR1 SGDLS, CDR2 YYNGEE. There are 13 residues in the CDR3. CDR3 nucleotides: TGTGCCGGCAGCGTAGGACAGAACACTGAAGCTTTCTTT. As protein: CAGSVGQNTEAFF.

The table lists this clonotype with many counts. The chain has TRBV10-1 and TRBJ2-1; 10 bases map to TRBD2. The CDR3 totals 15 residues. In germline, CDR1 is WNHNN, CDR2 SYGVQD (reference sequence). V dropped 1 base and J dropped 7; count of bases not matched to a gene: 4. The CDR3 loop reads CASSELAGGGNEQFF. For the CDR3, the DNA is TGCGCCAGCAGTGAGTTAGCGGGGGGCGGGAATGAGCAGTTCTTC.

This clonotype showed up just a few times. The chain is built from TRBV6-5 and TRBJ2-5, with D perhaps TRBD2 (6 bases). The CDR3 length is 15 residues. Trimming pared 2 bases from V and 5 bases from J, leaving 15 bases between. Germline CDR1 MNHEY, CDR2 SVGAGI. DNA of the CDR3: TGTGCCAGCAGTTACACGGGGACTGGAACGGAGACCCAGTACTTC. It codes for CASSYTGTGTETQYF.

This clonotype was found a few times. The V gene is TRBV9, the J gene TRBJ2-3, with a possible D match to TRBD2 (5 bases). The CDR3 has 16 amino acids. V dropped 2 bases and J dropped 0 bases, with 13 bases sitting between them. Germline V gene lookup returns CDR1 SGDLS and CDR2 YYNGEE. The CDR3 loop reads CASSVSGRTSTDTQYF. The CDR3 coding sequence is TGTGCCAGCAGCGTCAGCGGACGCACTAGCACAGATACGCAGTATTTT.

The chain links TRBV2 to TRBJ2-5; no firm D call. The J call may not be correct, given that the DNA end is closer to TRBJ2-1. This CDR3 spans 14 amino acids. CDR1 SNHLY and CDR2 FYNNEI come from the germline V gene. CDR3 region: CASRGWHSSDEQFF. CDR3 nucleotide sequence: TGTGCCAGCAGGGGGTGGCACTCCTCGGATGAGCAGTTCTTC.

The chain has TRBV24-1 and TRBJ1-5, with 8 nucleotides matching TRBD1. Trimming cost V 4 bases and J 8 bases; bases outside gene matches: 9. CDR3 size: 15 residues. Germline lookup yields CDR1 KGHDR and CDR2 SFDVKD. CDR3 DNA: TGTGCCACCAGTGACCATGGACAGGGTATTAAGCCCCAGCATTTT. It is translated as CATSDHGQGIKPQHF.

The chain is built from TRBV7-2 and TRBJ2-5; the D gene is possibly TRBD2 (6 bases). The V gene's germline CDR1 is SGHTA and CDR2 FQGNSA. Trimming pared 5 bases from V and 2 bases from J, leaving 21 bases between. This CDR3 spans 17 amino acids. Written as DNA, the CDR3 is TGTGCCAGCAGCCAACCCAAGCGGGCACCCAGACAAGAGACCCAGTACTTC. This translates into CASSQPKRAPRQETQYF.